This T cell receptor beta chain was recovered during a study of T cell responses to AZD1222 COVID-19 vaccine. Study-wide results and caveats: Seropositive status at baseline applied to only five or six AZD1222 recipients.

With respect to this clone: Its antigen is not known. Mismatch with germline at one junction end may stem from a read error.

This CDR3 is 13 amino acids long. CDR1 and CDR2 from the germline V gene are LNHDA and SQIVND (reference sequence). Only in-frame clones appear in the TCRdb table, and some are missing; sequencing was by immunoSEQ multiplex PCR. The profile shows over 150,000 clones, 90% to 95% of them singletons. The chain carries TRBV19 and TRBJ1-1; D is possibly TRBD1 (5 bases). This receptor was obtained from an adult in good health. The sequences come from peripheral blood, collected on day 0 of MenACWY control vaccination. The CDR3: CASRIGELGEAFF. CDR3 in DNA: TGTGCCAGTAGGATAGGGGAGTTAGGTGAAGCTTTCTTT.